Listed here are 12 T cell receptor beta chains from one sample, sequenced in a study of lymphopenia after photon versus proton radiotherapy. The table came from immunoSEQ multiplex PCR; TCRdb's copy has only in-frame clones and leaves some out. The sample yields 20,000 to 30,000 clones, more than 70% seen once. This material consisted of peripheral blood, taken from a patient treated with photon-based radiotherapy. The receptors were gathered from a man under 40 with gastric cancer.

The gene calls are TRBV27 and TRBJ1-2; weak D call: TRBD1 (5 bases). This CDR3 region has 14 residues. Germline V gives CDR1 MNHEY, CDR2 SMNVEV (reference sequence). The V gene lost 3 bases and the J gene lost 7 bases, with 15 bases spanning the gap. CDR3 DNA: TGTGCCAGCAGTTTGTCCAGGGAGGAAGGTGGCTACACCTTC. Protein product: CASSLSREEGGYTF.

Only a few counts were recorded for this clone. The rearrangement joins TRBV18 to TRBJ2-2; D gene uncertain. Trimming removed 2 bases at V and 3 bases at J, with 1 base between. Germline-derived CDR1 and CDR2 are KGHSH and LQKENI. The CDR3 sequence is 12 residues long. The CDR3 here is CASSPDTGELFF. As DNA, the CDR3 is TGTGCCAGCTCACCAGACACCGGGGAGCTGTTTTTT. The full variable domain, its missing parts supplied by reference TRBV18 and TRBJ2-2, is NAGVMQNPRHLVRRRGQEARLRCSPMKGHSHVYWYRQLPEEGLKFMVYLQKENIIDESGMPKERFSAEFPKEGPSILRIQQVVRGDSAAYFCASSPDTGELFFGEGSRLTVL.

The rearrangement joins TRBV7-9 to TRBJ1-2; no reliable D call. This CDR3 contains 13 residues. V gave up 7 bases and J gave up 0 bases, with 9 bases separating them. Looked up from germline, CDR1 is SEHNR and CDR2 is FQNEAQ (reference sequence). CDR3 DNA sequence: TGTGCCAGCAATTCCGGTTCTAACTATGGCTACACCTTC. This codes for CASNSGSNYGYTF.

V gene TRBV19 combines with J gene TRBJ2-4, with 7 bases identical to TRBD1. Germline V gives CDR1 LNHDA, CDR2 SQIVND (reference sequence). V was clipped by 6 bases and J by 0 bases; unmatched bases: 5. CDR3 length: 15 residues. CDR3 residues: CASSKQGQAKNIQYF. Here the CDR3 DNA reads TGTGCCAGTAGCAAACAGGGGCAAGCCAAAAACATTCAGTACTTC.

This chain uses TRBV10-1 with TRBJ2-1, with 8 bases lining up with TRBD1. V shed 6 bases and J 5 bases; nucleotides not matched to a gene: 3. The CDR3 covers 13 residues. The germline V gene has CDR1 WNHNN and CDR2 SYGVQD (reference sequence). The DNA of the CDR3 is TGCGCCAGCAGGGGGACAGGCGACAATGAGCAGTTCTTC. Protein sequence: CASRGTGDNEQFF.

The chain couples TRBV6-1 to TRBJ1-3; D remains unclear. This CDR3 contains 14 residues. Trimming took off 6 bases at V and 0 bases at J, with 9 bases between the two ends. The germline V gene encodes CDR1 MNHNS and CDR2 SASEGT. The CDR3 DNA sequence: TGTGCCAGCAGAACAGCGATCTCTGGAAACACCATATATTTT. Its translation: CASRTAISGNTIYF.

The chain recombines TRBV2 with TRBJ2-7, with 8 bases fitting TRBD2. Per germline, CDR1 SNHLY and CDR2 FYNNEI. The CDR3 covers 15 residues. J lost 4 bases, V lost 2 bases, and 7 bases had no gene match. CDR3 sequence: CASSEIGGGRYEQYF. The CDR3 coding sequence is TGTGCCAGCAGTGAAATCGGGGGGGGTAGGTACGAGCAGTACTTC.

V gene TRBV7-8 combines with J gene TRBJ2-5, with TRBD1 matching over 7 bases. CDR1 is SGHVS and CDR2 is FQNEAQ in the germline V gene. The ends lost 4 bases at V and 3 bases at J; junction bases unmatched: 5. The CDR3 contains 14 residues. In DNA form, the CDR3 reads TGTGCCAGCAGCTCCGGACAGGTGAAAGAGACCCAGTACTTC. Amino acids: CASSSGQVKETQYF.

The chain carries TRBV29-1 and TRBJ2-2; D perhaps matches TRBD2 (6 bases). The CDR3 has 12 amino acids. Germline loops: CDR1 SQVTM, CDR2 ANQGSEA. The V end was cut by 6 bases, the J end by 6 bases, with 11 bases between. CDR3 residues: CSVDGEAGELFF. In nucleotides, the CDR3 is TGCAGCGTCGACGGGGAGGCCGGGGAGCTGTTTTTT.

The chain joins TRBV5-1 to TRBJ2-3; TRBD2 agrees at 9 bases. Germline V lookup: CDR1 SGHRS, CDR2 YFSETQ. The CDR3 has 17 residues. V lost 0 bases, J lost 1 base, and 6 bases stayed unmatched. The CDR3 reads CASSLALASGGTDTQYF. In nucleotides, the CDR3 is TGCGCCAGCAGCTTGGCCCTCGCTAGCGGGGGCACAGATACGCAGTATTTT.

CDR3 in amino acids: CASPKGMAGASATNEKLFF. In DNA, the CDR3 is TGTGCCAGCCCCAAAGGAATGGCAGGGGCATCTGCAACTAATGAAAAACTGTTTTTT. The chain employs TRBV27 and TRBJ1-4; D possibly corresponds to TRBD1 (6 bases). CDR3 size: 19 residues. In germline, CDR1 is MNHEY, CDR2 SMNVEV (reference sequence). V was pared by 8 bases and J by 0 bases, with 25 bases between.

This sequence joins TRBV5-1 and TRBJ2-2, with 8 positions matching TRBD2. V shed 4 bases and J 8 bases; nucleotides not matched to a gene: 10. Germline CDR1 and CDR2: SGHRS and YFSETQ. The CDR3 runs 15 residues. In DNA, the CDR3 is TGCGCCAGCAGCCCAACTAGCGGTCACAGGGGGGAGCTGTTTTTT. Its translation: CASSPTSGHRGELFF.